This is a list of T cell receptor beta chains from one sample in a study of blood T cell repertoires in COVID-19. Profiling relied on immunoSEQ multiplex PCR, and the TCRdb table lists in-frame clones only, not all of them. The table includes 260,000 or so clones, more than 80% detected once. Sequenced: peripheral blood. These receptor sequences come from a woman of 80 years or more with COVID-19, enrolled during active disease. Each CDR3 is given with its conserved first and last residue. The D gene is left open where the match is weak. Size is omitted from some rows. Given values are once, few, many or a class for expanded clones.

j_gene	abundance	d_gene	v_gene	CDR3nt	CDR3aa
TRBJ1-2	.	TRBD1	TRBV28	TGTGCCAGCAGTGCCCCGGACAGGGAGTCCCTAGGCTACACCTTC	CASSAPDRESLGYTF
TRBJ2-5	few	.	TRBV27	TGTGCCAGCAGTTTATCGCTCTATCCTCAAGAGACCCAGTACTTC	CASSLSLYPQETQYF
TRBJ1-2	.	.	TRBV19	TGTGCCAGTATAGGGGGGGAGCCCTATGGCTACACCTTC	CASIGGEPYGYTF
TRBJ1-1	.	.	TRBV3-1/TRBV3-2	TGTGCCAGCAGCCAAGGGCAGGGTAGGATTGAAGCTTTCTTT	CASSQGQGRIEAFF
TRBJ1-2	.	.	TRBV29-1	TGCAGCACTACCCATCCTTCGGGAGGGGACTATGGCTACACCTTC	CSTTHPSGGDYGYTF
TRBJ1-5	.	.	TRBV19	TGTGCCAGTAGTATAAAGCCGAGTAGCAATCAGCCCCAGCATTTT	CASSIKPSSNQPQHF
TRBJ1-1	.	.	TRBV6-5	TGTGCCAGCAGGACTGAGGAAGCTTTCTTT	CASRTEEAFF
TRBJ1-1	few	TRBD1	TRBV4-3	TGCGCCAGCAGCCAAGACAGGGGGCGAGGTACTGAAGCTTTCTTT	CASSQDRGRGTEAFF
TRBJ1-1	.	.	TRBV6-5	TGTGCCAGCAGCTACTCGGCCGGGATGAACACTGAAGCTTTCTTT	CASSYSAGMNTEAFF
TRBJ2-1	.	TRBD2	TRBV24-1	TGTGCCACCAGTCGGCTAGCGGGAATGGATGAGCAGTTCTTC	CATSRLAGMDEQFF
TRBJ2-7	.	TRBD1	TRBV9	TGTGCCAGCAGCGTAGCTGCCCAGGGGGCTGGCGAGCAGTACTTC	CASSVAAQGAGEQYF
TRBJ2-6	.	.	TRBV18	TGTGCCAGCTCACCGGGGGGTACTGGGGCCAACGTCCTGACTTTC	CASSPGGTGANVLTF
TRBJ1-1	few	.	TRBV7-8	TGTGCCAGCAGAGGCGGGCAGAACACTGAAGCTTTCTTT	CASRGGQNTEAFF
TRBJ2-2	few	.	TRBV2	TGTGCCAGCCGCTACCAGGAGAACACCGGGGAGCTGTTTTTT	CASRYQENTGELFF
TRBJ1-4	once	TRBD1	TRBV28	TGTGCCAGCAGTGCCACAGGGGCTAATGAAAAACTGTTTTTT	CASSATGANEKLFF
TRBJ1-4	.	.	TRBV7-2	TGTGCCAGCAGCTCTCAAGCTGGGCTTAATGAAAAACTGTTTTTT	CASSSQAGLNEKLFF
TRBJ1-2	.	TRBD1	TRBV2	TGTGCCAGCAGGGGGACAGGGGACGGCTACACCTTC	CASRGTGDGYTF
TRBJ1-1	.	.	TRBV15	TGTGCCACCTCAAGAACCCAGGGGTGGAGCACTGAAGCTTTCTTT	CATSRTQGWSTEAFF
TRBJ1-6	.	.	TRBV30	TGTGCCTGGAAAGGGGCAGGTCCACCACTCCACTTT	CAWKGAGPPLHF
TRBJ2-7	.	.	TRBV6-1	TGTGCCAGCAGTGATATCCTTTCCTACGAGCAGTACTTC	CASSDILSYEQYF